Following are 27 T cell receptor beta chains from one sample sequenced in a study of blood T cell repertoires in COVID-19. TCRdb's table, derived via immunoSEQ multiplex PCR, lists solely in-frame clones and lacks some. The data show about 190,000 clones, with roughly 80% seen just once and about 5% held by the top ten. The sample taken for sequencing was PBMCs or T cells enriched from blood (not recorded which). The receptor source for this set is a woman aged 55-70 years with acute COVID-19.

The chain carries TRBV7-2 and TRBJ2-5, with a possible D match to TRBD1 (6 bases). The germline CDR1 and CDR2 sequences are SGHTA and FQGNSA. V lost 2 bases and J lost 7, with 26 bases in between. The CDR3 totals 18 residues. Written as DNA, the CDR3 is TGTGCCAGCAGCTTAAGGGATTTACCCCACAAGGAAGGGGGGACCCAGTACTTC. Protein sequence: CASSLRDLPHKEGGTQYF.

The chain's CDR3 is CASSQHPVLAGGGELFF. CDR3 coding DNA: TGCGCCAGCAGCCAACATCCCGTACTAGCGGGAGGCGGGGAGCTGTTTTTT. V is TRBV4-3 and J is TRBJ2-2, with 12 bases lining up with TRBD2. The CDR3 extends over 17 amino acids. The germline V gene has CDR1 LGHNA and CDR2 YSLEER. V dropped 2 bases and J dropped 7; count of bases not matched to a gene: 8.

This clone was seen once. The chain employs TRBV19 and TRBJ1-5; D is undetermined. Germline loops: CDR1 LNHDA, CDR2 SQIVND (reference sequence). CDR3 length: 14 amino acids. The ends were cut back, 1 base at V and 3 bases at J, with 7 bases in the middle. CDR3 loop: CASSIVAVNQPQHF. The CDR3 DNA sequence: TGTGCCAGTAGTATAGTGGCCGTCAATCAGCCCCAGCATTTT.

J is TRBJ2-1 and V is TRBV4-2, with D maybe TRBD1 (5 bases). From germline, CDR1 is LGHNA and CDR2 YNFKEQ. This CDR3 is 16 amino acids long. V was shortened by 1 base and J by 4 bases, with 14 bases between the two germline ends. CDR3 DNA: TGTGCCAGCAGCCAAGTTGGGCAGGGTACATACAATGAGCAGTTCTTC. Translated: CASSQVGQGTYNEQFF.

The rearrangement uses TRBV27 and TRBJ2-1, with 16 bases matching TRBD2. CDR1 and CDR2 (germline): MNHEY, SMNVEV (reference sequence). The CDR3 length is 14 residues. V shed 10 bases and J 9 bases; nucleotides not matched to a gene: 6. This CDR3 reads CAIGTSGGAREQFF. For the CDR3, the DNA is TGTGCCATCGGGACTAGCGGGGGGGCCCGTGAGCAGTTCTTC.

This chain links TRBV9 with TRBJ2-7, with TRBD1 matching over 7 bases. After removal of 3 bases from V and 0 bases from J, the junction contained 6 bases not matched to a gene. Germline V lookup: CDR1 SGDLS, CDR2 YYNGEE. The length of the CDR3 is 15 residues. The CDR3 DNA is TGTGCCAGCAGCGGTGGGACAGCCAACTCCTACGAGCAGTACTTC. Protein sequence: CASSGGTANSYEQYF.

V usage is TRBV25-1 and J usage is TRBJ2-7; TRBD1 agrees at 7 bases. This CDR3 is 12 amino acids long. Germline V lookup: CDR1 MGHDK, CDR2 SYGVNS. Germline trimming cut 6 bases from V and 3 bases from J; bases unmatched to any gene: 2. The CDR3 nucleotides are TGTGCCAGCAGGGGACAGAGCTACGAGCAGTACTTC. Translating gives CASRGQSYEQYF.

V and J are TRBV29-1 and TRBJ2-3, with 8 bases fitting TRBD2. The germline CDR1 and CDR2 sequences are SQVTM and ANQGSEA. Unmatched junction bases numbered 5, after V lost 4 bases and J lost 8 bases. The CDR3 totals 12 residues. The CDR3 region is CSVVSGGGTQYF. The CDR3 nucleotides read TGCAGCGTTGTTTCGGGAGGGGGTACGCAGTATTTT.

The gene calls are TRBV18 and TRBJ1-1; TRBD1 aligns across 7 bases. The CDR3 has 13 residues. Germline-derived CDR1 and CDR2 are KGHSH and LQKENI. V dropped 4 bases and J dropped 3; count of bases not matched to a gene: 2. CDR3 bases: TGTGCCAGCTCACTTACAGGGGACACTGAAGCTTTCTTT. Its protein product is CASSLTGDTEAFF.

The CDR3 DNA follows: TGTGCCAGCAGCTTAGTAGGCGGGAGCTCCTACAATGAGCAGTTCTTC. Residues: CASSLVGGSSYNEQFF. The chain joins TRBV7-2 to TRBJ2-1; 7 nucleotides line up with TRBD2. V lost 1 base and J lost 0; bases outside the gene matches: 3. This CDR3 spans 16 amino acids. Germline V gene lookup returns CDR1 SGHTA and CDR2 FQGNSA.

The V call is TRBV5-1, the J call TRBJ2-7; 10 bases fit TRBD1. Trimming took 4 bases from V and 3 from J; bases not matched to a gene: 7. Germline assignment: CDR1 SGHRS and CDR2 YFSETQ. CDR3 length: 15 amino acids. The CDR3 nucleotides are TGCGCCAGCAGCCCGGGGACAGGGGTAGACTACGAGCAGTACGTC. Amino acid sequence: CASSPGTGVDYEQYV.

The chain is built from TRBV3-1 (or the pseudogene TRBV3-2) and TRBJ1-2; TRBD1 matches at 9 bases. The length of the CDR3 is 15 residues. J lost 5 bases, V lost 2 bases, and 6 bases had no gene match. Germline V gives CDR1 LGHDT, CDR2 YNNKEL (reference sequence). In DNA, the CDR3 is TGTGCCAGCAGCCAAAAGGACAGGGGTGGGTATGGCTACACCTTC. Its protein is CASSQKDRGGYGYTF.

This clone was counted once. The CDR3 spells CASSESTLATGYGYTF. In DNA, the CDR3 is TGCGCCAGCAGTGAGTCGACTCTTGCGACAGGCTATGGCTACACCTTC. V is TRBV10-2 and J is TRBJ1-2, with a possible D match to TRBD1 (6 bases). Germline V lookup: CDR1 WSHSY, CDR2 SAAADI. Trimming took off 0 bases at V and 4 bases at J, with 15 bases between the two ends. The CDR3 runs 16 residues.

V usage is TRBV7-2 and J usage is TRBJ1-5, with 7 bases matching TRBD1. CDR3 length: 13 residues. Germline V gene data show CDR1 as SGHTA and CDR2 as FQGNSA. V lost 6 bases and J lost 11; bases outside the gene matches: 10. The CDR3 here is CASSHDRALAQHF. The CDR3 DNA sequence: TGTGCCAGCAGTCATGACAGGGCGTTGGCCCAGCATTTT.

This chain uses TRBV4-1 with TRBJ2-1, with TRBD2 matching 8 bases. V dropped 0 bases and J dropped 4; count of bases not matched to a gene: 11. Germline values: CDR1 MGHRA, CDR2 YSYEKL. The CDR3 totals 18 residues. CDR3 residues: CASSQDAPRRGGYNEQFF. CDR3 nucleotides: TGCGCCAGCAGCCAAGATGCCCCCCGCCGGGGGGGTTACAATGAGCAGTTCTTC.

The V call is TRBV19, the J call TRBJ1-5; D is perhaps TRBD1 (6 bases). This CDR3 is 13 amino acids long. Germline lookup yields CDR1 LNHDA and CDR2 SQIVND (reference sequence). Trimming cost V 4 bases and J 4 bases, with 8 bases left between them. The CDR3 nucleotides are TGTGCCAGTAGTACCCAGGGGAATCAGCCCCAGCATTTT. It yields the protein CASSTQGNQPQHF.

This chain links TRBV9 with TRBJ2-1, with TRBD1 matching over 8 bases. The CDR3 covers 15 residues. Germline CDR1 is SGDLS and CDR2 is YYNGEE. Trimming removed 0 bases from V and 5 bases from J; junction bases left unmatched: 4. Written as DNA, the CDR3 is TGTGCCAGCAGCGTAGGGGGGACAGGCCACAATGAGCAGTTCTTC. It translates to CASSVGGTGHNEQFF. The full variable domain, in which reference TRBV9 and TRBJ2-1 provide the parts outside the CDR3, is DSGVTQTPKHLITATGQRVTLRCSPRSGDLSVYWYQQSLDQGLQFLIQYYNGEERAKGNILERFSAQQFPDLHSELNLSSLELGDSALYFCASSVGGTGHNEQFFGPGTRLTVL.

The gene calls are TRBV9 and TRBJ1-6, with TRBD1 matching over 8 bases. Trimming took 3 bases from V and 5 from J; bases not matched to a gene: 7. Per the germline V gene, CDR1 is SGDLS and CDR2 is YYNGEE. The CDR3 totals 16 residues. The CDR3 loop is CASSGSVDRDNSPLHF. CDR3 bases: TGTGCCAGCAGCGGATCTGTGGACAGGGATAATTCACCCCTCCACTTT.

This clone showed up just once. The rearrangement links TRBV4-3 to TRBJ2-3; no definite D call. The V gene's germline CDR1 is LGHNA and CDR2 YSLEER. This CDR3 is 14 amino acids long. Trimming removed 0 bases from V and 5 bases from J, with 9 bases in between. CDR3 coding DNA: TGCGCCAGCAGCCAAGATTGGTCGGTAGATACGCAGTATTTT. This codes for CASSQDWSVDTQYF.

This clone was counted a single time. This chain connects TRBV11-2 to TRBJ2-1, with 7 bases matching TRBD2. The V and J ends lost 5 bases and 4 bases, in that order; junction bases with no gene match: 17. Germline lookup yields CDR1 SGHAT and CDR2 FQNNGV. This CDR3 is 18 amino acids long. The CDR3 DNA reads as TGTGCCAGCAGCCAGCTAACAATTGAGTGGGAGGGGTACAATGAGCAGTTCTTC. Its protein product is CASSQLTIEWEGYNEQFF.

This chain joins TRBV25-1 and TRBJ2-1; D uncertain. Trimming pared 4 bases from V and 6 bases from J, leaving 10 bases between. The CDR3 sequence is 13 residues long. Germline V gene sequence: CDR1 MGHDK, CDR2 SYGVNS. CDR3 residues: CASSVVLSNEQFF. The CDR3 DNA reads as TGTGCCAGCAGTGTCGTTCTTTCCAATGAGCAGTTCTTC.

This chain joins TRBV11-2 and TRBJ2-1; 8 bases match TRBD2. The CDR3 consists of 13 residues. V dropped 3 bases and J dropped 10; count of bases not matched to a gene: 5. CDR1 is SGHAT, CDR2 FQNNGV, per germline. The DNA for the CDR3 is TGTGCCAGCAGCTTCGGGGGGGCAAGCGAGCAGTTCTTC. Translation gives CASSFGGASEQFF.

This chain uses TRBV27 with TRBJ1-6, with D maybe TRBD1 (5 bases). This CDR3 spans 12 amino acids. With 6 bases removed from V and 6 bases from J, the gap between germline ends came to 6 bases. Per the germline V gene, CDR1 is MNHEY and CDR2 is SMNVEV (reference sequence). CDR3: CASSRVNSPLHF. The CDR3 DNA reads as TGTGCCAGCAGCAGGGTTAATTCACCCCTCCACTTT.

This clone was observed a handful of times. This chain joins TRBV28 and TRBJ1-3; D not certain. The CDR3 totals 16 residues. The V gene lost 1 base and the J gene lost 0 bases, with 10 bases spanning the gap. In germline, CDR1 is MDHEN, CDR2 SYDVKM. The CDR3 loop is CASSLFWSVSGNTIYF. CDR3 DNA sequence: TGTGCCAGCAGTTTATTTTGGTCAGTCTCTGGAAACACCATATATTTT.

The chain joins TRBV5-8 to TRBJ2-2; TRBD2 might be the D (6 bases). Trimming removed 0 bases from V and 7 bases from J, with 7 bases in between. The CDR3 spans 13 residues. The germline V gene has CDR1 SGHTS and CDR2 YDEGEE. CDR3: CASSLGAGGELFF. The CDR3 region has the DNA TGTGCCAGCAGCTTGGGAGCGGGCGGGGAGCTGTTTTTT.

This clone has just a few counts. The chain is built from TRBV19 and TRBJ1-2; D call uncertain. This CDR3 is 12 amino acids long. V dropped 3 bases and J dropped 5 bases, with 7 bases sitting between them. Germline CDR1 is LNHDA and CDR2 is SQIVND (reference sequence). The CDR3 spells CASSMRVYGYTF. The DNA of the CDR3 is TGTGCCAGTAGTATGAGGGTATATGGCTACACCTTC.

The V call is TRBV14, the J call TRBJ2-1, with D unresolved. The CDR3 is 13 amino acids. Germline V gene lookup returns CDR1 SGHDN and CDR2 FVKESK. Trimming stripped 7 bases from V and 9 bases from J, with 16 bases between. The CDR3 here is CASNIGGRLEQFF. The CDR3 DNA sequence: TGTGCCAGCAACATTGGTGGTCGTCTTGAGCAGTTCTTC.